The rows below give T cell receptor beta chains drawn from one sample of a study of shared clonotypes between healthy human individuals. Clones were sequenced by immunoSEQ multiplex PCR, and TCRdb holds only the in-frame ones, with some missing. The sample carries about 2.1 million clones, just over 90% recorded once. Material: naive CD8+ T cells from PBMCs. The receptors were gathered from a man younger than 30 in good health. Some clones in this sample may be carry-over from other donors' samples. Both conserved end residues are part of each CDR3. The order of the fields is clone size, D gene, V gene, CDR3 protein. A D gene is named only where the DNA matches it firmly. Rows may omit the clone size; those that give it use once, few, many or a size class.

- - TRBV28 CASSFSGSEAFF
once - TRBV27 CASTSSYNEQFF
- - TRBV7-9 CASSLEDF
- - TRBV4-3 CASSHHMNTEAFF
few - TRBV7-3 CASSLRSNTEAFF
- TRBD1 TRBV28 CACDQEQGLSSYEQYF
- - TRBV9 CASSVHFPTGSTDTQYF
- - TRBV12-5 CASGGGRGNDGYTF
- - TRBV5-1 CASSLVGANTEAFF
- - TRBV27 CASSLEGGTTEAFF
- - TRBV6-5 CASSQEGKNIQYF
- - TRBV28 CASSLSPRGSKNIQYF
- - TRBV13 CASSSPWDPSYNEQFF
- - TRBV2 CASRGRGSGETQYF
- TRBD2 TRBV6-5 CASSYSAGGQEEQFF
- - TRBV5-1 CASSLYGQSYEQYF
- - TRBV10-2 CATSLGGLSTDTQYF
once TRBD1 TRBV6-6 CASSYETSQGAEQYF
few - TRBV9 CASSVVTEAFF
- - TRBV6-1 CASSFGNEAFF
- - TRBV27 CASRIDSHSTYEQYF
- - TRBV28 CASSHMTEGYEQYF
- TRBD1 TRBV15 CATSRGDVTGVVEYF
- - TRBV5-6 CASSPRYMNTGELFF
- - TRBV6-5 CASYRTDFNSEAFF
- - TRBV7-9 CASSLIFTGNYGYTF
- TRBD2 TRBV5-1 CASSSSLRLAGGTGELFF
- - TRBV11-2 CASSLGWGNTEAFF
- - TRBV19 CASSLFTGMNTEAFF
- - TRBV7-9 CASSLVDRNYGYTF
- TRBD2 TRBV7-9 CASSSASGYNEQFF
- TRBD1 TRBV19 CASSWQGDTGELFF